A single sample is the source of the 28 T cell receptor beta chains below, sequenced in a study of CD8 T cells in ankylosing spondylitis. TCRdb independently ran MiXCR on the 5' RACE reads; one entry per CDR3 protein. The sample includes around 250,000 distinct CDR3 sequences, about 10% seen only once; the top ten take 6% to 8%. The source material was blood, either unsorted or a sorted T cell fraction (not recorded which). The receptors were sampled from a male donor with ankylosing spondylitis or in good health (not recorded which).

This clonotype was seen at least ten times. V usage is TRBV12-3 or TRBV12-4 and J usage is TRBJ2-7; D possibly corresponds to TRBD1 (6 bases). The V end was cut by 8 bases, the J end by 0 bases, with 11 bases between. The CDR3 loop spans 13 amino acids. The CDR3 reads CASSDRLSYEQYF. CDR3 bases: TGTGCCAGCTCGGACAGACTCTCCTACGAGCAGTACTTC.

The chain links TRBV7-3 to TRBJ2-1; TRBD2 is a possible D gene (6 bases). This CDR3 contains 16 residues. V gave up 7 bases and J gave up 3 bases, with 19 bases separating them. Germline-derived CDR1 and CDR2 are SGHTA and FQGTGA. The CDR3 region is CASTPSSGTDYNEQFF. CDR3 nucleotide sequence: TGTGCCAGCACCCCATCCTCCGGGACTGACTACAATGAGCAGTTCTTC.

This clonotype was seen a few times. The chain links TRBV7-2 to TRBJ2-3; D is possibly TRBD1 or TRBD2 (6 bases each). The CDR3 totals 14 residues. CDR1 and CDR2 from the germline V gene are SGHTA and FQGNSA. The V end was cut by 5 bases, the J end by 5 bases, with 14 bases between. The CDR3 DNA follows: TGTGCCAGCAGCCTCTCGGGGGCCCAAGATACGCAGTATTTT. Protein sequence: CASSLSGAQDTQYF. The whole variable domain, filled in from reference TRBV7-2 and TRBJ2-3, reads GAGVSQSPSNKVTEKGKDVELRCDPISGHTALYWYRQSLGQGLEFLIYFQGNSAPDKSGLPSDRFSAERTGGSVSTLTIQRTQQEDSAVYLCASSLSGAQDTQYFGPGTRLTVL.

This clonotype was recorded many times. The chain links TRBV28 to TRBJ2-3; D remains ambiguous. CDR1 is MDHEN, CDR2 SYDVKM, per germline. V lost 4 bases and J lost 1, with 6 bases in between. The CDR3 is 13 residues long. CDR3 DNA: TGTGCCAGCAGTTGGCCAGGCACAGATACGCAGTATTTT. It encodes CASSWPGTDTQYF.

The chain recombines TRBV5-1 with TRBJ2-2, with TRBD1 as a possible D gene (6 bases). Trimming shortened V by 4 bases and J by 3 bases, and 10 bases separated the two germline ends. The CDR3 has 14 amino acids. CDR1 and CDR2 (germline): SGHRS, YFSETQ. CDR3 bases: TGCGCCAGCAGCGGGGGCAGGGACACCGGGGAGCTGTTTTTT. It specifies CASSGGRDTGELFF.

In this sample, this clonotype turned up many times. In DNA form, the CDR3 reads TGCAGTGCTAGGGGTGGTGAGCAGTACTTC. Translated: CSARGGEQYF. The chain couples TRBV20-1 to TRBJ2-7, with D uncertain. Germline CDR1 and CDR2: DFQATT and SNEGSKA (reference sequence). The CDR3 has 10 residues. The germline V and J ends were trimmed by 3 bases and 7 bases, with 7 bases remaining between them.

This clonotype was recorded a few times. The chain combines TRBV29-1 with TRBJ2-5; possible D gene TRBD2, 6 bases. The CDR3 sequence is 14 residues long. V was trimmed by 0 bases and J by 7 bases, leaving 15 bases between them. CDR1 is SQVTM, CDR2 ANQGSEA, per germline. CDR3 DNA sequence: TGCAGCGTTGAAGATACAAGAACCGGGGGGACCCAGTACTTC. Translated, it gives CSVEDTRTGGTQYF.

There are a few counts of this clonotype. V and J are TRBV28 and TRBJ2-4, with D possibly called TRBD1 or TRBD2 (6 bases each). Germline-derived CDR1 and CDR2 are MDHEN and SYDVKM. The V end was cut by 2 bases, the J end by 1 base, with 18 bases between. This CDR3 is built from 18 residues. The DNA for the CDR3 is TGTGCCAGCAGTTTACGCCTCGGGGGCGTACGTGCCAAAAACATTCAGTACTTC. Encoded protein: CASSLRLGGVRAKNIQYF.

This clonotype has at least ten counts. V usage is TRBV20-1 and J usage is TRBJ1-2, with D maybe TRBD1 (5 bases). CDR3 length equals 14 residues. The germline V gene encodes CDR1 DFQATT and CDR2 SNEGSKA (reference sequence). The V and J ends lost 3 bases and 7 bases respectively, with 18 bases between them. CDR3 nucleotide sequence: TGCAGTGCTAGTTCAGGGCAGGATAAGGGTGGCTACACCTTC. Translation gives CSASSGQDKGGYTF.

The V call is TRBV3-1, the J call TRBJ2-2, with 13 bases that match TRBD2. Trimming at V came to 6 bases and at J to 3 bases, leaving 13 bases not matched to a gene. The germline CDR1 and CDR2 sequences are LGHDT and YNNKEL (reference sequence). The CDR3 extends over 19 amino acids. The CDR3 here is CASSLSQLAGGLDTGELFF. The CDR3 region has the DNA TGTGCCAGCAGTTTAAGCCAACTAGCGGGGGGGCTCGACACCGGGGAGCTGTTTTTT.

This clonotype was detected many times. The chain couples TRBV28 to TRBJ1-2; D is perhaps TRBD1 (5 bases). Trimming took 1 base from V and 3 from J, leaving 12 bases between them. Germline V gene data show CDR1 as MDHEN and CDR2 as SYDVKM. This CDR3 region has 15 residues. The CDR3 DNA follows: TGTGCCAGCAGTTTATTCGGGACCAACGACTATGGCTACACCTTC. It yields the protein CASSLFGTNDYGYTF.

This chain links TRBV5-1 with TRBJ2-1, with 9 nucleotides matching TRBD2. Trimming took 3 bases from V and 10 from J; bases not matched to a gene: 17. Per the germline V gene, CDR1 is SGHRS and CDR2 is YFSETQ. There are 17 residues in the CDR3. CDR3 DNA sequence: TGCGCCAGCAGCTCAACCCCGGGACTAGCAAATTCGCTCGAGCAGTTCTTC. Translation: CASSSTPGLANSLEQFF.

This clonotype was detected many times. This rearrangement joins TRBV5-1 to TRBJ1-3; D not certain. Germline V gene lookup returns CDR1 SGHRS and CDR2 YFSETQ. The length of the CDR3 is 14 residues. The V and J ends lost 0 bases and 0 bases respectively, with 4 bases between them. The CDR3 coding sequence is TGCGCCAGCAGCTTGGACAACTCTGGAAACACCATATATTTT. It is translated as CASSLDNSGNTIYF.

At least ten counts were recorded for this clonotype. For the CDR3, the DNA is TGTGCCAGCAGTTTGGGGGTTATCGGCTACACCTTC. Its protein is CASSLGVIGYTF. The chain has TRBV12-3 or TRBV12-4 and TRBJ1-2; possibly TRBD1 for D (5 bases). The ends were cut back, 3 bases at V and 8 bases at J, with 10 bases in the middle. The CDR3 loop spans 12 amino acids.

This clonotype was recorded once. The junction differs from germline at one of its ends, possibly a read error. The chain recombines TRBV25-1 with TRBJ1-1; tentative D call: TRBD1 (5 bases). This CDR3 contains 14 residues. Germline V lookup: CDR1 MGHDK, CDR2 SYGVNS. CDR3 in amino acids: CASSKGTVKTEAFF. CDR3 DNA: TGTGCCAGCAGCAAAGGGACCGTGAAAACTGAAGCTTTCTTT. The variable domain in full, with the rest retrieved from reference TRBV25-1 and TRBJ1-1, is EADIYQTPRYLVIGTGKKITLECSQTMGHDKMYWYQQDPGMELHLIHYSYGVNSTEKGDLSSESTVSRIRTEHFPLTLESARPSHTSQYLCASSKGTVKTEAFFGQGTRLTVV.

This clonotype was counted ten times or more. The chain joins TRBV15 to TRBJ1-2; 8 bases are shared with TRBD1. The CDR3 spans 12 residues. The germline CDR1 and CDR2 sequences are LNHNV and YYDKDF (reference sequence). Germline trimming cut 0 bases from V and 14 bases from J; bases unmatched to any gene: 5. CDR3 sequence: CATSRDRTGGTF. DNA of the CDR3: TGTGCCACCAGCAGAGATCGAACAGGGGGAACCTTC.

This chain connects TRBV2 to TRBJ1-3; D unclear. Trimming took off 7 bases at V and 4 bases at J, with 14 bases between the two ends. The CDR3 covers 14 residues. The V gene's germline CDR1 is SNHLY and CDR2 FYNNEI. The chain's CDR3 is CASKLRARGNTIYF. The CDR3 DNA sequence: TGTGCCAGCAAGTTGAGGGCGCGGGGAAACACCATATATTTT. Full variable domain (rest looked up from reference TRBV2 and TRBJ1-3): EPEVTQTPSHQVTQMGQEVILRCVPISNHLYFYWYRQILGQKVEFLVSFYNNEISEKSEIFDDQFSVERPDGSNFTLKIRSTKLEDSAMYFCASKLRARGNTIYFGEGSWLTVV.

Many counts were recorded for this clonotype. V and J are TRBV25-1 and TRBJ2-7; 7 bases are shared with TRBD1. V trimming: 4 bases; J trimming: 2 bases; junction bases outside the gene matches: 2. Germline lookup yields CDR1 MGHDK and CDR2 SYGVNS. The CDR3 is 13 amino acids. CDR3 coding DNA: TGTGCCAGCAGTGGAGGGGGCCCCTACGAGCAGTACTTC. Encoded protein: CASSGGGPYEQYF.

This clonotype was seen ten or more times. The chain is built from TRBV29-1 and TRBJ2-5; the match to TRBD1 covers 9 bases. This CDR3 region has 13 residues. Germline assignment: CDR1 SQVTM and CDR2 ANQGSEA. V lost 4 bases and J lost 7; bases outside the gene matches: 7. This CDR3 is CSVVTGGSGTQYF. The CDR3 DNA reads TGCAGCGTTGTGACAGGGGGTTCGGGGACCCAGTACTTC.

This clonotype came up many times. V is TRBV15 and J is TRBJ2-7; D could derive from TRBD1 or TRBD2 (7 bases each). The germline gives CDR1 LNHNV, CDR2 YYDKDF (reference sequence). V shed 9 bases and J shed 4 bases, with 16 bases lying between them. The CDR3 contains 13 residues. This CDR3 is CATRTGGGYEQYF. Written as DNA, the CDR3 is TGTGCCACAAGGACAGGCGGGGGATACGAGCAGTACTTC.

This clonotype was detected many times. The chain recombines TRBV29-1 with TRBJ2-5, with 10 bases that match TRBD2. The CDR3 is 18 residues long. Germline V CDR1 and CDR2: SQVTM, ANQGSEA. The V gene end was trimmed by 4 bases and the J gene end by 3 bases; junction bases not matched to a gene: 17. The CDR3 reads CSVAGSPGTSVWEETQYF. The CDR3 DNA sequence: TGCAGCGTTGCCGGTTCTCCCGGGACTAGCGTGTGGGAAGAGACCCAGTACTTC.

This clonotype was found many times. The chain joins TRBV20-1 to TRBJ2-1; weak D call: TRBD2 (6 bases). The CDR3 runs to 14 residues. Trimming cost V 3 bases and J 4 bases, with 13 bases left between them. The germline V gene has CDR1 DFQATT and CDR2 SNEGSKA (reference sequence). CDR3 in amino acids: CSARSRGNYNEQFF. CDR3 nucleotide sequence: TGCAGTGCTAGGAGTCGGGGGAATTACAATGAGCAGTTCTTC.

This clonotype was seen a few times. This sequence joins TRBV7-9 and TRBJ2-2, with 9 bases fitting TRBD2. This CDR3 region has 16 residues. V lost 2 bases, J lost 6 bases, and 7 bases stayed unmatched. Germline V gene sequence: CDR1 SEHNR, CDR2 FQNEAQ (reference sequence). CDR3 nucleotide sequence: TGTGCCAGCAGCTTAATGTCGCTAGCGGGATCCGGGGAGCTGTTTTTT. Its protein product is CASSLMSLAGSGELFF.

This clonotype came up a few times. This CDR3 reads CSGGTSSSDTQYF. The CDR3 region has the DNA TGCAGTGGGGGGACTAGCTCGTCAGATACGCAGTATTTT. The V and J genes are TRBV20-1 and TRBJ2-3; 9 positions match TRBD2. The CDR3 totals 13 residues. The germline CDR1 and CDR2 sequences are DFQATT and SNEGSKA (reference sequence). V shed 7 bases, J shed 4 bases, and the junction held 6 bases outside the gene matches.

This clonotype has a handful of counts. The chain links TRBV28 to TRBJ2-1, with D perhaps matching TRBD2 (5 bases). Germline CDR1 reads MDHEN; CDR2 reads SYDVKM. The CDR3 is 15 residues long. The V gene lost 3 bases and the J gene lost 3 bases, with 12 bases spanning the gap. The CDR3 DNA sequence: TGTGCCAGCAGTTTTCCGGGATCGATCTACAATGAGCAGTTCTTC. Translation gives CASSFPGSIYNEQFF.

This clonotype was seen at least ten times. The CDR3 region has the DNA TGTGCCAGCAGTTCCCGGGACAACTACGAGCAGTACTTC. Protein: CASSSRDNYEQYF. This chain connects TRBV6-2 or TRBV6-3 to TRBJ2-7; tentative D call: TRBD1 (6 bases). CDR3 length: 13 amino acids. Trimming took 4 bases from V and 3 from J, leaving 10 bases between them. Germline V gene sequence: CDR1 MNHEY, CDR2 SVGEGT.

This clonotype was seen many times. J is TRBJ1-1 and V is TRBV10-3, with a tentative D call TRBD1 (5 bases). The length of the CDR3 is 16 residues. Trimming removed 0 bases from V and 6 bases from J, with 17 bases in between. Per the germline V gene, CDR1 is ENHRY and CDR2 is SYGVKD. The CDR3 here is CAISESRGDGIPEAFF. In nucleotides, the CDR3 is TGTGCCATCAGTGAGTCAAGAGGGGACGGCATTCCTGAAGCTTTCTTT.

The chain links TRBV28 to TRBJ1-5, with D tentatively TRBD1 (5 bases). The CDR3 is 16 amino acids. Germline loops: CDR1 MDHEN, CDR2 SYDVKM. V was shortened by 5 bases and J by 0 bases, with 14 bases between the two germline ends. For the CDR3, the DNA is TGTGCCAGCAGTCCCCAAGGGGTTTATAGCAATCAGCCCCAGCATTTT. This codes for CASSPQGVYSNQPQHF.